This T cell receptor beta chain was recovered during a study of cytomegalovirus exposure and HLA in healthy donors. Study background: About 82 million unique TCRs from HLA-typed donors were held in an early release of data. Study-wide results and limits: According to a later analysis, donors in an Asian-associated ancestry cluster reportedly had fewer N-insertions than the roughly 670-donor mean. Researchers catalogued about 160 TCR beta chains as cytomegalovirus-associated.

The CDR3 consists of 13 residues. CDR1 MNHEY and CDR2 SVGAGI come from the germline V gene. Between the trimmed V and J ends, which lost 5 bases and 2 bases, there was a span of 8 bases. This clone has a handful of counts. Its specificity is not known. A multiplex PCR was run with 60 Vbeta primers and 13 Jbeta primers. Profiled with immunoSEQ multiplex PCR; TCRdb holds only in-frame clones, not every one. The sample yields 100,000 to 150,000 clones, around 70% seen once. The sample comprised PBMCs. This clonotype was obtained from a human donor in good health. The chain carries TRBV6-5 and TRBJ2-3; D not certain. As DNA, the CDR3 is TGTGCCAGCAGTCCTACAGACACAGATACGCAGTATTTT. It is translated as CASSPTDTDTQYF.